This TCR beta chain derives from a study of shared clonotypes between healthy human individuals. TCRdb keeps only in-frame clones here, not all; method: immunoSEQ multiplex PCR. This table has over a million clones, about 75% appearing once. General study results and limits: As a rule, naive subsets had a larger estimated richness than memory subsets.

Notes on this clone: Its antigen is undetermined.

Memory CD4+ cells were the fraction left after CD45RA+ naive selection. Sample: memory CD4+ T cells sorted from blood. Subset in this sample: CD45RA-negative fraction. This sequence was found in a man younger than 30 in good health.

The CDR3 here is CAWSQLSRGGLVRRSYNEQFF. The CDR3 DNA reads as TGTGCCTGGAGCCAACTTAGCCGGGGAGGCCTGGTTCGACGCTCCTACAATGAGCAGTTCTTC. The rearrangement uses TRBV30 and TRBJ2-1, with TRBD2 as a possible D gene (6 bases). V shed 3 bases and J shed 0 bases, with 30 bases lying between them. This CDR3 is 21 amino acids long. CDR1 and CDR2 (germline): GTSNPN, SVGIG (reference sequence).